Below are 24 T cell receptor beta chains sequenced from a single sample in a study of blood T cells in healthy people across ages. The use of a sample-barcoded 5' primer and a J-beta primer mix characterized a second PCR of roughly 7 to 12 cycles. TCRdb used MiXCR to reprocess the 5' RACE reads, holding one entry per CDR3 protein. The data contain 1.5 million to 2 million distinct CDR3 sequences, roughly 30% of them seen just once; the ten biggest clones take up roughly 12%. The sample comprised blood. These receptors came from a woman in her twenties or thirties in good health.

Only a few counts were recorded for this clonotype. The V gene is TRBV4-2, the J gene TRBJ1-5; D is uncertain. The germline CDR1 and CDR2 sequences are LGHNA and YNFKEQ. CDR3 size: 16 residues. The V gene lost 3 bases and the J gene lost 3 bases, with 15 bases spanning the gap. Written as DNA, the CDR3 is TGTGCCAGCAGCCAGGGAGGATACAGCCTCAATCAGCCCCAGCATTTT. It codes for CASSQGGYSLNQPQHF.

In its sample, this clonotype was seen once. The chain combines TRBV5-4 with TRBJ2-3; maybe TRBD2 (7 bases). V was cut by 0 bases and J by 8 bases, with 13 bases left in between. The V gene's germline CDR1 is SGHNT and CDR2 YYREEE (reference sequence). CDR3 length: 14 residues. The CDR3 is CASSLVGGVATQYF. In DNA, the CDR3 is TGTGCCAGCAGCTTGGTAGGGGGGGTAGCTACGCAGTATTTT.

The chain joins TRBV20-1 to TRBJ2-7; TRBD2 matches at 9 bases. After removal of 5 bases from V and 4 bases from J, the junction contained 9 bases not matched to a gene. CDR3 length: 14 residues. Looked up from germline, CDR1 is DFQATT and CDR2 is SNEGSKA (reference sequence). The chain's CDR3 is CSASGTSLVYEQYF. In DNA, the CDR3 is TGCAGTGCTTCCGGGACTAGCTTGGTTTACGAGCAGTACTTC.

This clonotype was observed a handful of times. The chain links TRBV6-5 to TRBJ2-7; 8 nucleotides align to TRBD1. Trimming at V came to 2 bases and at J to 2 bases, leaving 5 bases not matched to a gene. Per the germline V gene, CDR1 is MNHEY and CDR2 is SVGAGI. The CDR3 has 15 amino acids. The CDR3 region is CASSYGDRRAYEQYF. In DNA form, the CDR3 reads TGTGCCAGCAGTTACGGGGACAGGAGAGCCTACGAGCAGTACTTC.

The V gene is TRBV7-2, the J gene TRBJ1-1, with D hard to call. Trimming stripped 1 base from V and 0 bases from J, with 9 bases between. In germline, CDR1 is SGHTA, CDR2 FQGNSA. The CDR3 has 15 amino acids. For the CDR3, the DNA is TGTGCCAGCAGCTTAGTTACCCATATGAACACTGAAGCTTTCTTT. This encodes CASSLVTHMNTEAFF.

This clonotype has just a few counts. The rearrangement links TRBV28 to TRBJ2-5; 8 bases are a match to TRBD1. V shed 3 bases, J shed 5 bases, and the junction held 5 bases outside the gene matches. Per the germline V gene, CDR1 is MDHEN and CDR2 is SYDVKM. The CDR3 consists of 14 residues. This CDR3 reads CASSLAGGFETQYF. The CDR3 DNA reads as TGTGCCAGCAGTTTGGCAGGGGGCTTTGAGACCCAGTACTTC.

This clonotype was observed a few times. The chain couples TRBV28 to TRBJ2-1; weak D call: TRBD2 (5 bases). Trimming left V 6 bases short and J 6 bases short, with 9 bases between. CDR3 size: 12 residues. Germline-derived CDR1 and CDR2 are MDHEN and SYDVKM. The DNA of the CDR3 is TGTGCCAGCAGGGAGGCACCCAATGAGCAGTTCTTC. Protein: CASREAPNEQFF.

This chain links TRBV27 with TRBJ2-3; a weak D match, TRBD2 (6 bases). The CDR3 sequence is 14 residues long. The germline V and J ends were trimmed by 5 bases and 4 bases, with 13 bases remaining between them. Germline V CDR1 and CDR2: MNHEY, SMNVEV (reference sequence). The CDR3 bases are TGTGCCAGCAGTGCTCTAGCGAGGGCAGATACGCAGTATTTT. Residues: CASSALARADTQYF.

This chain connects TRBV6-5 to TRBJ2-7; 7 nucleotides agree with TRBD2. The V gene's germline CDR1 is MNHEY and CDR2 SVGAGI. The CDR3 consists of 15 residues. With 6 bases clipped from V and 5 bases from J, the junction kept 13 bases outside the gene matches. The CDR3 reads CASRGTSAAAHEQYF. The CDR3 nucleotides read TGTGCCAGCAGGGGTACTAGCGCGGCTGCCCACGAGCAGTACTTC.

This chain connects TRBV5-1 to TRBJ1-2, with a weak D call TRBD1 (5 bases). Trimming cost V 5 bases and J 0 bases, with 17 bases left between them. In germline, CDR1 is SGHRS, CDR2 YFSETQ. This CDR3 comprises 16 residues. The CDR3 DNA reads as TGCGCCAGCAGTTTCGGGACGTTCGTCCCTAACTATGGCTACACCTTC. Amino acids: CASSFGTFVPNYGYTF.

The chain couples TRBV20-1 to TRBJ2-1; 9 nucleotides agree with TRBD2. CDR3 length: 17 residues. V lost 0 bases, J lost 7 bases, and 13 bases stayed unmatched. CDR1 and CDR2 (germline): DFQATT, SNEGSKA (reference sequence). CDR3 in amino acids: CSARELSGSRPGNEQFF. In nucleotides, the CDR3 is TGCAGTGCTAGAGAACTTAGCGGGAGCAGGCCAGGTAATGAGCAGTTCTTC.

The chain employs TRBV20-1 and TRBJ1-2; no reliable D call. CDR3 length: 15 amino acids. CDR1 and CDR2 from the germline V gene are DFQATT and SNEGSKA (reference sequence). The ends were cut back, 2 bases at V and 2 bases at J, with 15 bases in the middle. The CDR3 DNA reads TGCAGTGCTAGAATGTCGCTCGGAGGCAACTATGGCTACACCTTC. Amino acids: CSARMSLGGNYGYTF.

The V call is TRBV28, the J call TRBJ2-1, with TRBD2 matching over 13 bases. The CDR3 is made up of 13 amino acids. Looked up from germline, CDR1 is MDHEN and CDR2 is SYDVKM. Germline trimming cut 8 bases from V and 9 bases from J; bases unmatched to any gene: 4. The CDR3 coding sequence is TGTGCCAGCGGACTAGCGGGAGTAGCTGAGCAGTTCTTC. Translation: CASGLAGVAEQFF.

The CDR3 DNA follows: TGTGCCAGCGGCAGGAGAGTGATAGCGCCTTACGAGCAGTACTTC. Translated, it gives CASGRRVIAPYEQYF. The rearrangement uses TRBV6-1 and TRBJ2-7; D may be TRBD2 (5 bases). CDR1 is MNHNS and CDR2 is SASEGT in the germline V gene. CDR3 length: 15 residues. The V end was cut by 8 bases, the J end by 4 bases, with 21 bases between.

Only a few counts were recorded for this clonotype. The chain combines TRBV16 with TRBJ2-6, with D tentatively TRBD2 (5 bases). The CDR3 sequence is 16 residues long. Germline CDR1 and CDR2: KGHSY and FQNENV. V lost 4 bases and J 1 base, leaving 11 bases between the germline ends. CDR3 nucleotide sequence: TGTGCCAGCAGCCCGACGCGGGTGTCTGGGGCCAACGTCCTGACTTTC. As protein: CASSPTRVSGANVLTF. The complete variable domain, with remaining parts taken from reference TRBV16 and TRBJ2-6, reads GEEVAQTPKHLVRGEGQKAKLYCAPIKGHSYVFWYQQVLKNEFKFLISFQNENVFDETGMPKERFSAKCLPNSPCSLEIQATKLEDSAVYFCASSPTRVSGANVLTFGAGSRLTVL.

This clonotype was seen only a few times. This chain uses TRBV5-1 with TRBJ2-7, with TRBD1 identical over 8 bases. The CDR3 consists of 15 residues. Trimming at V came to 0 bases and at J to 5 bases, leaving 7 bases not matched to a gene. Germline V CDR1 and CDR2: SGHRS, YFSETQ. The CDR3 DNA sequence: TGCGCCAGCAGCTTGGGAACAGGGGGTCGGGACGAGCAGTACTTC. Protein: CASSLGTGGRDEQYF.

J is TRBJ2-1 and V is TRBV29-1; D is possibly TRBD2 (6 bases). Germline V gives CDR1 SQVTM, CDR2 ANQGSEA. The CDR3 runs to 13 residues. Trimming took 3 bases from V and 7 from J, leaving 13 bases between them. CDR3 nucleotide sequence: TGCAGCGTTGATGGGGGGACGACGAATGAGCAGTTCTTC. The encoded protein is CSVDGGTTNEQFF.

DNA for the CDR3: TGTGCCAGCAGCTCGGCTGGGACGGGTGCGCATCATGGCTACACCTTC. Translated, it gives CASSSAGTGAHHGYTF. The genes are TRBV7-9 and TRBJ1-2, with a tentative D call TRBD1 (5 bases). Trimming stripped 4 bases from V and 6 bases from J, with 21 bases between. Germline CDR1 is SEHNR and CDR2 is FQNEAQ (reference sequence). The CDR3 contains 16 residues. The full variable domain, completed using reference TRBV7-9 and TRBJ1-2, is DTGVSQNPRHKITKRGQNVTFRCDPISEHNRLYWYRQTLGQGPEFLTYFQNEAQLEKSRLLSDRFSAERPKGSFSTLEIQRTEQGDSAMYLCASSSAGTGAHHGYTFGSGTRLTVV.

Remarks on this clonotype: A much larger clonotype is one base distant, so this may be a read error. This chain links TRBV7-9 with TRBJ2-5; possible D gene TRBD2, 6 bases. This CDR3 comprises 15 residues. CDR1 is SEHNR and CDR2 is FQNEAQ in the germline V gene (reference sequence). Trimming stripped 8 bases from V and 5 bases from J, with 21 bases between. The CDR3 is CASGLPRLEAETQYF. The CDR3 DNA reads TGTGCCAGCGGCCTCCCACGACTAGAGGCGGAGACCCAGTACTTC.

This clonotype was counted many times. This chain connects TRBV7-2 to TRBJ2-7; no firm D call. Looked up from germline, CDR1 is SGHTA and CDR2 is FQGNSA. V dropped 0 bases and J dropped 4 bases, with 7 bases sitting between them. The CDR3 contains 13 residues. The CDR3 region has the DNA TGTGCCAGCAGCTTAGCGGTAGATTACGAGCAGTACTTC. As protein: CASSLAVDYEQYF. Drawing the rest from reference TRBV7-2 and TRBJ2-7, the complete variable domain is GAGVSQSPSNKVTEKGKDVELRCDPISGHTALYWYRQSLGQGLEFLIYFQGNSAPDKSGLPSDRFSAERTGGSVSTLTIQRTQQEDSAVYLCASSLAVDYEQYFGPGTRLTVT.

The CDR3 nucleotides read TGCAGTGCAACGGGACTTCTGGGCTACGAGCAGTACTTC. This translates into CSATGLLGYEQYF. The J gene is TRBJ2-7, the V gene TRBV20-1; the D gene is possibly TRBD2 (6 bases). The CDR3 is 13 amino acids. Trimming took off 6 bases at V and 3 bases at J, with 15 bases between the two ends. The germline V gene encodes CDR1 DFQATT and CDR2 SNEGSKA (reference sequence).

This chain connects TRBV7-6 to TRBJ2-5; TRBD2 agrees at 13 bases. Losses at the gene ends were 5 bases for V and 11 bases for J; bases not matched to a gene: 8. This CDR3 is built from 14 residues. Germline CDR1 SGHVS, CDR2 FNYEAQ. The CDR3: CASSPQLAGGEQYF. CDR3 sequence (DNA): TGTGCCAGCAGCCCCCAACTAGCGGGAGGGGAGCAGTACTTC.

V usage is TRBV2 and J usage is TRBJ2-3; D possibly corresponds to TRBD2 (5 bases). V was pared by 5 bases and J by 5 bases, with 20 bases between. CDR1 SNHLY and CDR2 FYNNEI come from the germline V gene. The CDR3 consists of 16 residues. The CDR3 region has the DNA TGTGCCAGCAGTCCCCCCCCGGGAAGTCCTGGAGATACGCAGTATTTT. Translated, it gives CASSPPPGSPGDTQYF.

This chain links TRBV10-3 with TRBJ2-2; possibly TRBD2 for D (6 bases). The CDR3 runs to 16 residues. V lost 4 bases to trimming and J lost 4 bases, with 16 bases between them. Germline-derived CDR1 and CDR2 are ENHRY and SYGVKD. DNA of the CDR3: TGTGCCATCAGTGGTTCTGGCGGGATTTTCACCGGGGAGCTGTTTTTT. This translates into CAISGSGGIFTGELFF.